This paragraph reports one TCR beta chain. The RNA input was roughly 0.45 to 1 ug, and it was reverse transcribed with random hexamers. TCRdb reprocessed the immunoSEQ multiplex PCR reads with MiXCR, giving one entry per CDR3 protein. The data contain some 240,000 distinct CDR3 sequences, 90% to 96% of them singletons. Germline trimming cut 5 bases from V and 3 bases from J; bases unmatched to any gene: 6. Germline V gene sequence: CDR1 SEHNR, CDR2 FQNEAQ (reference sequence). This CDR3 has 14 residues. The sample originates from a study of CD8 T cells in Susac syndrome. The sequence derives from a human donor with Susac syndrome. The sequenced material came from CD4+ T cells from PBMCs. V and J are TRBV7-9 and TRBJ1-1, with TRBD1 matching 7 bases. The CDR3 loop reads CASSRGQDDTEAFF. In DNA form, the CDR3 reads TGTGCCAGCAGCAGAGGACAGGATGACACTGAAGCTTTCTTT.